The clone carrying this T cell receptor beta chain was counted a few times. Antigen: not known. This sample was included in a study of graft-versus-host responses after intestinal transplantation. Study in general: Anti-thymocyte globulin served as induction for all recipients, who then took tacrolimus and steroids for about 3 years.

The method was immunoSEQ multiplex PCR; TCRdb's version includes in-frame clones alone and lacks a portion of them. The sample consists of approximately 24,000 clones, approximately 83% of them appearing once. V was pared by 3 bases and J by 5 bases, with 1 base of the junction left unmatched. Germline assignment: CDR1 KGHSH and CDR2 LQKENI. There are 14 residues in the CDR3. Study results and limitations: Early HvG declines after transplant were associated with peak circulating GvH clone levels. Detected in recipient marrow were GvH clones, some of which were first observed in ileum or blood.

This specimen was PBMCs, taken more than 450 days after intestinal transplant. The rearrangement uses TRBV18 and TRBJ2-1; TRBD1 aligns across 10 bases. The origin of this receptor is a human patient who received an intestinal transplant, so some T cells may come from the graft donor. The CDR3 loop reads CASSPGTGDNEQFF. The CDR3 nucleotides are TGTGCCAGCTCACCCGGGACAGGGGACAATGAGCAGTTCTTC.